These 17 T cell receptor beta chains were sequenced from one sample in a study of T cells after posttransplantation cyclophosphamide. The method was immunoSEQ multiplex PCR; TCRdb's version includes in-frame clones alone and lacks a portion of them. The table shows some 21,000 clones, with 95% to 99% occurring only once. The sequenced sample consisted of naive CD8+ T cells sorted from PBMCs. All receptors derive from a man in his forties in good health, CMV-negative, and a related stem cell transplant donor.

The chain has TRBV27 and TRBJ1-5, with D perhaps matching TRBD1 (5 bases). CDR1 and CDR2 from the germline V gene are MNHEY and SMNVEV (reference sequence). CDR3 length: 15 residues. Trimming stripped 3 bases from V and 5 bases from J, with 14 bases between. The CDR3 here is CASSFGGSGDQPQHF. The CDR3 DNA is TGTGCCAGCAGTTTCGGGGGAAGTGGCGATCAGCCCCAGCATTTT.

This chain joins TRBV15 and TRBJ2-1; TRBD2 matches 12 bases. J lost 6 bases, V lost 0 bases, and 3 bases had no gene match. Germline lookup yields CDR1 LNHNV and CDR2 YYDKDF (reference sequence). The CDR3 length is 16 residues. The CDR3 nucleotides read TGTGCCACCAGCAGAGACAGGACTAGCGGGATCAATGAGCAGTTCTTC. This translates into CATSRDRTSGINEQFF.

The chain joins TRBV27 to TRBJ1-4; tentative D call: TRBD1 (5 bases). Germline lookup yields CDR1 MNHEY and CDR2 SMNVEV (reference sequence). V was shortened by 4 bases and J by 7 bases, with 13 bases between the two germline ends. This CDR3 is built from 14 residues. CDR3 bases: TGTGCCAGCAGTTCAAAGGGGCTTCCTGAAAAACTGTTTTTT. This sequence encodes CASSSKGLPEKLFF.

This clone was found once. This sequence joins TRBV25-1 and TRBJ2-1; TRBD2 agrees at 7 bases. The CDR3 spans 13 residues. Unmatched junction bases numbered 7, after V lost 4 bases and J lost 10 bases. The germline V gene has CDR1 MGHDK and CDR2 SYGVNS. CDR3 in DNA: TGTGCCAGCAGTGTGCAGCGGGAAGAGGAGCAGTTCTTC. This translates into CASSVQREEEQFF. Full variable domain (missing parts from reference TRBV25-1 and TRBJ2-1): EADIYQTPRYLVIGTGKKITLECSQTMGHDKMYWYQQDPGMELHLIHYSYGVNSTEKGDLSSESTVSRIRTEHFPLTLESARPSHTSQYLCASSVQREEEQFFGPGTRLTVL.

This clone was found once. The chain recombines TRBV29-1 with TRBJ2-5; 10 bases map to TRBD2. The V gene's germline CDR1 is SQVTM and CDR2 ANQGSEA. After removal of 0 bases from V and 4 bases from J, the junction contained 5 bases not matched to a gene. This CDR3 has 15 residues. CDR3 amino acids: CSVEDLAGVVETQYF. The CDR3 region has the DNA TGCAGCGTTGAAGATCTAGCGGGAGTGGTAGAGACCCAGTACTTC.

The chain couples TRBV11-3 to TRBJ2-2, with a tentative D call TRBD2 (5 bases). The germline V gene encodes CDR1 SGHNT and CDR2 YENEEA. The CDR3 loop spans 14 amino acids. V lost 4 bases and J 4 bases, leaving 10 bases between the germline ends. CDR3 protein: CASSSTGITGELFF. In DNA form, the CDR3 reads TGTGCCAGCAGCTCCACGGGAATCACCGGGGAGCTGTTTTTT.

The CDR3 is CASSVEGTRRNEQFF. The CDR3 DNA is TGTGCCAGCAGCGTAGAGGGGACTAGAAGGAATGAGCAGTTCTTC. The V call is TRBV9, the J call TRBJ2-1, with 8 bases matching TRBD2. Germline V gene lookup returns CDR1 SGDLS and CDR2 YYNGEE. V lost 0 bases to trimming and J lost 7 bases; unmatched junction nucleotides: 6. The CDR3 contains 15 residues. The full variable domain, its missing parts supplied by reference TRBV9 and TRBJ2-1, is DSGVTQTPKHLITATGQRVTLRCSPRSGDLSVYWYQQSLDQGLQFLIQYYNGEERAKGNILERFSAQQFPDLHSELNLSSLELGDSALYFCASSVEGTRRNEQFFGPGTRLTVL.

The chain joins TRBV4-1 to TRBJ2-2, with 9 bases aligning to TRBD2. CDR1 MGHRA and CDR2 YSYEKL come from the germline V gene. V lost 5 bases to trimming and J lost 5 bases; unmatched junction nucleotides: 9. The CDR3 loop spans 16 amino acids. CDR3 sequence: CASSDGKREVTGELFF. CDR3 sequence (DNA): TGCGCCAGCAGCGACGGAAAGCGGGAGGTGACCGGGGAGCTGTTTTTT.

The rearrangement joins TRBV9 to TRBJ1-1; TRBD1 matches 7 bases. CDR1 and CDR2 from the germline V gene are SGDLS and YYNGEE. J was trimmed by 1 base and V by 4 bases; bases with no gene match: 13. The CDR3 extends over 17 amino acids. The CDR3 reads CASSSHIGGAGNTEAFF. CDR3 nucleotides: TGTGCCAGCAGCTCCCATATAGGGGGCGCAGGGAACACTGAAGCTTTCTTT.

The V call is TRBV15, the J call TRBJ2-7, with TRBD1 identical over 7 bases. Germline V lookup: CDR1 LNHNV, CDR2 YYDKDF (reference sequence). The CDR3 loop spans 15 amino acids. J was trimmed by 5 bases and V by 0 bases; bases with no gene match: 7. Here the CDR3 DNA reads TGTGCCACCAGCAGAGATCGCTACAGGGGCAACGAGCAGTACTTC. It encodes CATSRDRYRGNEQYF. The complete variable domain, with remaining parts taken from reference TRBV15 and TRBJ2-7, reads DAMVIQNPRYQVTQFGKPVTLSCSQTLNHNVMYWYQQKSSQAPKLLFHYYDKDFNNEADTPDNFQSRRPNTSFCFLDIRSPGLGDTAMYLCATSRDRYRGNEQYFGPGTRLTVT.

V and J are TRBV27 and TRBJ2-5; TRBD2 matches at 7 bases. CDR3 length: 17 amino acids. V lost 2 bases to trimming and J lost 0 bases; unmatched junction nucleotides: 9. From germline, CDR1 is MNHEY and CDR2 SMNVEV (reference sequence). The CDR3 DNA sequence: TGTGCCAGCAGTTTAAGGTTCGCTAGCGGTTACCAAGAGACCCAGTACTTC. It specifies CASSLRFASGYQETQYF.

This clone was picked up one time. CDR3 bases: TGTGCCAGCAGCCCCCTAATCAGGGGTAGCACCGGGGAGCTGTTTTTT. This codes for CASSPLIRGSTGELFF. The chain has TRBV14 and TRBJ2-2; TRBD1 is a possible D gene (6 bases). The CDR3 has 16 residues. Germline-derived CDR1 and CDR2 are SGHDN and FVKESK. V was clipped by 4 bases and J by 4 bases, with 16 bases between them.

The gene calls are TRBV30 and TRBJ1-2, with unresolved D. The CDR3 loop spans 14 amino acids. V was cut by 4 bases and J by 0 bases, with 12 bases left in between. Germline assignment: CDR1 GTSNPN and CDR2 SVGIG (reference sequence). The CDR3 coding sequence is TGTGCCTGGACCCCTTTGGCGGCTAACTATGGCTACACCTTC. Translation: CAWTPLAANYGYTF.

This clone was picked up one time. The rearrangement links TRBV7-6 to TRBJ2-3; 11 nucleotides align to TRBD1. Trimming took 4 bases from V and 4 from J; bases not matched to a gene: 10. The CDR3 covers 17 residues. Germline lookup yields CDR1 SGHVS and CDR2 FNYEAQ. The CDR3 loop is CASSYVFGQGAPDTQYF. CDR3 DNA sequence: TGTGCCAGCAGCTATGTTTTTGGACAGGGGGCTCCAGATACGCAGTATTTT.

The chain couples TRBV9 to TRBJ1-2; 11 nucleotides match TRBD1. Germline CDR1 is SGDLS and CDR2 is YYNGEE. V shed 2 bases, J shed 6 bases, and the junction held 18 bases outside the gene matches. The CDR3 covers 19 residues. The CDR3 protein is CASSVYLGGQGAVMDGYTF. The CDR3 DNA reads as TGTGCCAGCAGCGTTTACCTAGGTGGACAGGGGGCGGTTATGGATGGCTACACCTTC.

The V call is TRBV9, the J call TRBJ2-4, with 8 bases lining up with TRBD2. CDR1 and CDR2 (germline): SGDLS, YYNGEE. The trim removed 4 bases at V and 8 bases at J, leaving 11 bases unmatched. This CDR3 has 15 residues. The chain's CDR3 is CASSFLGGAADIQYF. Written as DNA, the CDR3 is TGTGCCAGCAGCTTCCTCGGGGGGGCCGCCGACATTCAGTACTTC.

This chain uses TRBV6-1 with TRBJ2-1; D remains ambiguous. Germline V gives CDR1 MNHNS, CDR2 SASEGT. Trimming shortened V by 4 bases and J by 0 bases, and 10 bases separated the two germline ends. CDR3 size: 15 residues. The CDR3 bases are TGTGCCAGCAGTGTGGAGCGCCTCTCCTACAATGAGCAGTTCTTC. Its protein is CASSVERLSYNEQFF.